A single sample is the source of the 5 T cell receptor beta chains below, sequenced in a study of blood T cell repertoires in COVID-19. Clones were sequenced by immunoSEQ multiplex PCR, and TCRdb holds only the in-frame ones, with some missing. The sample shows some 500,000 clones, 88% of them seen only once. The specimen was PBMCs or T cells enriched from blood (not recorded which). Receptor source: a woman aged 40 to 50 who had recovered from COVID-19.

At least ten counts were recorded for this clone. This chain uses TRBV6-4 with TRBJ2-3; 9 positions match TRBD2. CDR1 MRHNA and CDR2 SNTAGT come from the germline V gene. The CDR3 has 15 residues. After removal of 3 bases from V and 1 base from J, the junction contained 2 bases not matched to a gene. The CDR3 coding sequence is TGTGCCAGCAGTGAAGTAGCGGGAGGCACAGATACGCAGTATTTT. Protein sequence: CASSEVAGGTDTQYF.

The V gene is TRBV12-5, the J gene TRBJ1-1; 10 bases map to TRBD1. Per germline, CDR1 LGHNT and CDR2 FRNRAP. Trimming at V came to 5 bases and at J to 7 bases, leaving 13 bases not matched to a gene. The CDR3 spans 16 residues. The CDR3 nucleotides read TGTGCTAGTGGTCCACAGACGGGACAGGGGTCCTTTGAAGCTTTCTTT. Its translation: CASGPQTGQGSFEAFF.

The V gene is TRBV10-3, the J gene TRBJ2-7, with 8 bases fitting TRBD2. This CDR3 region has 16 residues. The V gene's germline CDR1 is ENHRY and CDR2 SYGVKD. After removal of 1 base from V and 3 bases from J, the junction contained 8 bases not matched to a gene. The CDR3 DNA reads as TGTGCCATCAGTGAGTTTGGGGCGGGAGGAGTCTACGAGCAGTACTTC. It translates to CAISEFGAGGVYEQYF.

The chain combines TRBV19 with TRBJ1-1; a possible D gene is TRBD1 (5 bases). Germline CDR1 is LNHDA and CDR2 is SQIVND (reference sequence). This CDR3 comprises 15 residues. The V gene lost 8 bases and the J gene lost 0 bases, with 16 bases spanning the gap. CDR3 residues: CASGGRGLMNTEAFF. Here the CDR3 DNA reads TGTGCCAGTGGTGGGAGGGGCCTCATGAACACTGAAGCTTTCTTT.

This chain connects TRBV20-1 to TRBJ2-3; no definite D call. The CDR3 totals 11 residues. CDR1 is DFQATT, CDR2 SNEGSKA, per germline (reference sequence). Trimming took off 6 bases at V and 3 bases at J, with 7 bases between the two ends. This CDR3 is CSAQVTDTQYF. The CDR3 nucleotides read TGCAGTGCCCAGGTAACAGATACGCAGTATTTT.